What follows are 7 T cell receptor beta chains derived from one specimen sequenced in a study of T cells expressing NK-cell markers. TCRdb derives one entry per CDR3 protein from the 5' RACE reads, leaving out DNA. The sample has approximately 150,000 distinct CDR3 sequences. Sequencing was performed on blood T cells: a sorted CD56 or NKG2C T cell subset, CD4+ or CD8+ T cells, or bulk PBMC T cells (not recorded which). All receptors come from a young man in good health.

The chain recombines TRBV11-3 with TRBJ2-5; TCRdb designates TRBD2, a call that cannot be tested without DNA. The CDR3 spans 16 residues. Germline CDR1 reads SGHNT; CDR2 reads YENEEA. The CDR3: CASSSSPTSGQETQYF.

V is TRBV13 and J is TRBJ2-5; TCRdb outputs TRBD2, but without DNA this stays unchecked. This CDR3 contains 15 residues. Germline V gene sequence: CDR1 PRHDT, CDR2 FYEKMQ (reference sequence). The CDR3 sequence: CASSTRLAVQETQYF.

The chain uses TRBV10-3 and TRBJ2-7. CDR3 length equals 12 residues. Germline V gives CDR1 ENHRY, CDR2 SYGVKD. The CDR3 loop reads CAIQTTTYEQYF.

This rearrangement joins TRBV4-3 to TRBJ1-2. Per the germline V gene, CDR1 is LGHNA and CDR2 is YSLEER. The CDR3 length is 18 residues. CDR3 residues: CASSQGLETFNPNYGYTF.

This clonotype shows up as medium-sized by frequency. The genes are TRBV27 and TRBJ2-1. In germline, CDR1 is MNHEY, CDR2 SMNVEV (reference sequence). The CDR3 is made up of 15 amino acids. The CDR3 region is CASSLSMVTYNEQFF.

The chain combines TRBV28 with TRBJ2-5; TCRdb's D gene call, TRBD1, goes unchecked for lack of DNA. Germline lookup yields CDR1 MDHEN and CDR2 SYDVKM. The CDR3 sequence is 14 residues long. This chain's CDR3 is CASSSRDSQETQYF.

The chain links TRBV9 to TRBJ2-5. CDR3 size: 12 residues. Germline V gene lookup returns CDR1 SGDLS and CDR2 YYNGEE. The chain's CDR3 is CASSDRGETQYF.